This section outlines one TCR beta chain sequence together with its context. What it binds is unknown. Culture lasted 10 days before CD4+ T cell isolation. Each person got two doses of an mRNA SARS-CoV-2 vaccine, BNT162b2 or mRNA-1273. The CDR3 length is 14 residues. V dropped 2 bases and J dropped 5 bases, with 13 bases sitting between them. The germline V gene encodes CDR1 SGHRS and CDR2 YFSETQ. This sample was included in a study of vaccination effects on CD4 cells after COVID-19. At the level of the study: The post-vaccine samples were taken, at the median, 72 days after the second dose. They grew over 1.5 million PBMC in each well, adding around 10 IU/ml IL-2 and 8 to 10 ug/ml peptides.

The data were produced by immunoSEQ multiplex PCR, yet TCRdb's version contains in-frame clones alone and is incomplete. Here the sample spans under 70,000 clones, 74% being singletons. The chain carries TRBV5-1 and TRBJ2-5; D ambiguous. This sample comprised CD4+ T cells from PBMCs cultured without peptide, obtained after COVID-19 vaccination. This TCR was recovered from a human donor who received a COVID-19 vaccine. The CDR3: CASSFSPEVETQYF. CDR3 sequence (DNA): TGCGCCAGCAGCTTTAGTCCTGAGGTGGAGACCCAGTACTTC.